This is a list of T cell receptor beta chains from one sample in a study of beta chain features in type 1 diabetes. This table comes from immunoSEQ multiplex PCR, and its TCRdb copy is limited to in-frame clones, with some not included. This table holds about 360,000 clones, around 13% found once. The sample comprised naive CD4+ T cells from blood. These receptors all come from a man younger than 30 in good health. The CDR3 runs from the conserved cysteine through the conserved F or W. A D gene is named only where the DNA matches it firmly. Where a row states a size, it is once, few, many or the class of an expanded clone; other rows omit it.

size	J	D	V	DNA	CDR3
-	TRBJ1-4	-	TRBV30	TGTGCCTGGAGTGTCGAGAAGCTAGTTTGGAATGAAAAACTGTTTTTT	CAWSVEKLVWNEKLFF
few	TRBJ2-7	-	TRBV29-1	TGCAGCGCGTCCCTTTACGGTGTGGCAGGTGGCTACGAGCAGTACTTC	CSASLYGVAGGYEQYF
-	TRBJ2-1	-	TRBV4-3	TGCGCCAGCAGCCAAGATCTTGGCAGATACAATGAGCAGTTCTTC	CASSQDLGRYNEQFF
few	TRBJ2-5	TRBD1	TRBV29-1	TGCAGCGTCGCCGGACAGGACCAAGAGACCCAGTACTTC	CSVAGQDQETQYF
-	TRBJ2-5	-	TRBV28	TGTGCCAGCAGTTTCTCTCAAGAGACCCAGTACTTC	CASSFSQETQYF
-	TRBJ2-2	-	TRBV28	TGTGCCAGCAGTTTACCCTCAGGCCACACCGGGGAGCTGTTTTTT	CASSLPSGHTGELFF
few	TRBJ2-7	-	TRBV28	TGTGCCAGCAGTTTAAACAGGGTTGGCGAGCAGTACTTC	CASSLNRVGEQYF
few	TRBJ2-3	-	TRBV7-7	TGTGCTAGCAGCTTAGCGCTTTCAGGGGCTACGCAGTATTTT	CASSLALSGATQYF
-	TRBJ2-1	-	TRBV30	TGTGCCTGGATGAGGAGCTCCTACAATGAGCAGTTCTTC	CAWMRSSYNEQFF
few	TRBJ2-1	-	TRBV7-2	TGTGCCAGCAGCTTCAATGGTCGGGGCAATGAGCAGTTCTTC	CASSFNGRGNEQFF
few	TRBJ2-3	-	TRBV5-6	TGTGCCAGCAGCTTGGTACAGGGACCAGGCGGAACGCAGTATTTT	CASSLVQGPGGTQYF
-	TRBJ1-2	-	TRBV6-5	TGTGCCAGCAGTTCACGGTCTTTTAAGGGCTACACCTTC	CASSSRSFKGYTF